Listed below are T cell receptor beta chains from one sample, sequenced in a study of cytomegalovirus exposure and HLA in healthy donors. Data came from immunoSEQ multiplex PCR; TCRdb stores just in-frame clones and leaves some out. The sample carries some 96,000 clones, around 64% recorded once. Sequencing was carried out using PBMCs. Every receptor here comes from a man between 60 and 75 years old in good health and CMV-seronegative. The CDR3 runs from the conserved cysteine through the conserved F or W. D genes are given only for firm matches. Only part of the rows carry a size: once, few, many, or a class if the clone is expanded.

CDR3: CASSRAGQNTDTQYF; DNA: TGCGCCAGCAGCCGCGCCGGACAGAACACAGATACGCAGTATTTT; V: TRBV4-1; size: NA; J: TRBJ2-3; D: NA
CDR3: CASSQDGAGGTIWNTGELFF; DNA: TGCGCCAGCAGCCAAGATGGAGCGGGAGGTACGATTTGGAACACCGGGGAGCTGTTTTTT; V: TRBV4-1; size: NA; J: TRBJ2-2; D: TRBD2
CDR3: CASSIQGGSNYGYTF; DNA: TGTGCCAGCAGCATACAGGGGGGATCTAACTATGGCTACACCTTC; V: TRBV5-4; size: NA; J: TRBJ1-2; D: TRBD1
CDR3: CASSAGDRWNAAQYF; DNA: TGTGCCAGCAGCGCTGGGGACAGGTGGAATGCGGCCCAGTACTTC; V: TRBV9; size: few; J: TRBJ2-5; D: TRBD1
CDR3: CASSLRDTAYEQYF; DNA: TGTGCCAGCAGCTTACGGGACACAGCCTACGAGCAGTACTTC; V: TRBV7-8; size: NA; J: TRBJ2-7; D: NA
CDR3: CASSSGRGTQYF; DNA: TGCGCCAGCAGTAGCGGGAGAGGGACCCAGTACTTC; V: TRBV10-2; size: NA; J: TRBJ2-5; D: TRBD2
CDR3: CASSWPGDGTYEQYF; DNA: TGCGCCAGCAGCTGGCCGGGTGACGGCACCTACGAGCAGTACTTC; V: TRBV5-1; size: NA; J: TRBJ2-7; D: NA
CDR3: CASSQDTYTGELFF; DNA: TGCGCCAGCAGCCAGGACACGTACACCGGGGAGCTGTTTTTT; V: TRBV5-1; size: NA; J: TRBJ2-2; D: NA
CDR3: CASSFDPTTYEQYF; DNA: TGTGCCAGCAGCTTTGATCCTACTACCTACGAGCAGTACTTC; V: TRBV7-2; size: NA; J: TRBJ2-7; D: NA
CDR3: CASSPDRTRGEQYF; DNA: TGTGCCAGCAGCCCCGACAGGACTCGAGGCGAGCAGTACTTC; V: TRBV7-8; size: NA; J: TRBJ2-7; D: NA
CDR3: CASSPEADRANNEQFF; DNA: TGTGCCAGCAGCCCCGAGGCGGACAGAGCGAACAATGAGCAGTTCTTC; V: TRBV11-3; size: NA; J: TRBJ2-1; D: NA
CDR3: CASSRRVSQAHEQYF; DNA: TGTGCCAGCAGCAGACGAGTCAGTCAGGCCCACGAGCAGTACTTC; V: TRBV7-2; size: NA; J: TRBJ2-7; D: NA
CDR3: CASRLGGYDEQYF; DNA: TGTGCAAGTCGCTTAGGGGGCTATGACGAGCAGTACTTC; V: TRBV12-2; size: NA; J: TRBJ2-7; D: NA
CDR3: CASSPRTGGTEAFF; DNA: TGTGCCAGTAGTCCCAGGACAGGGGGCACTGAAGCTTTCTTT; V: TRBV19; size: few; J: TRBJ1-1; D: TRBD1
CDR3: CAWNLLRTSGGLVQQFF; DNA: TGTGCCTGGAACCTACTGCGGACTAGCGGGGGACTCGTCCAGCAGTTCTTC; V: TRBV30; size: NA; J: TRBJ2-1; D: TRBD2
CDR3: CASSAPGQVEQYF; DNA: TGTGCCAGCAGTGCACCGGGACAAGTCGAGCAGTACTTC; V: TRBV2; size: NA; J: TRBJ2-7; D: NA
CDR3: CASSSPGASGNTIYF; DNA: TGTGCCAGCAGCTCACCAGGGGCCTCTGGAAACACCATATATTTT; V: TRBV7-9; size: NA; J: TRBJ1-3; D: NA
CDR3: CASSLAGVLSYEQYF; DNA: TGTGCCAGCAGCCTAGCGGGAGTGCTCTCCTACGAGCAGTACTTC; V: TRBV6-5; size: NA; J: TRBJ2-7; D: TRBD2
CDR3: CASSYNGAENTEAFF; DNA: TGTGCCAGCAGCTACAATGGGGCAGAGAACACTGAAGCTTTCTTT; V: TRBV11-2; size: few; J: TRBJ1-1; D: NA
CDR3: CASSQSGLAVPDTQYF; DNA: TGTGCCAGCAGTCAATCGGGACTAGCGGTACCAGATACGCAGTATTTT; V: TRBV5-5; size: few; J: TRBJ2-3; D: TRBD2
CDR3: CASSLTSGNTQYF; DNA: TGTGCCAGCAGCTTGACTAGCGGGAATACGCAGTATTTT; V: TRBV11-3; size: NA; J: TRBJ2-3; D: TRBD2
CDR3: CASSTPRGSEKLFF; DNA: TGTGCCAGCAGTACCCCCCGGGGAAGTGAAAAACTGTTTTTT; V: TRBV28; size: NA; J: TRBJ1-4; D: NA
CDR3: CASSLGQISGDTIYF; DNA: TGCGCCAGCAGCTTGGGACAGATCTCTGGAGACACCATATATTTT; V: TRBV5-1; size: NA; J: TRBJ1-3; D: NA